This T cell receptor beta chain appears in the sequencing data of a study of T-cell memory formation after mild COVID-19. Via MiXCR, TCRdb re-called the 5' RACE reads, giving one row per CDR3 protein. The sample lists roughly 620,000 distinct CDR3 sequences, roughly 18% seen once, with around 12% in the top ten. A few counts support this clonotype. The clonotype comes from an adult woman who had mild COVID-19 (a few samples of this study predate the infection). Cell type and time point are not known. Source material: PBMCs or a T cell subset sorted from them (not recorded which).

In nucleotides, the CDR3 is TGCAGTGCTGGGACTAGCGGGAGTCGGTACGGTCAGTACTTC. Its translation: CSAGTSGSRYGQYF. The chain links TRBV20-1 to TRBJ2-7; the match to TRBD2 covers 14 bases. J lost 10 bases, V lost 5 bases, and 10 bases had no gene match. The CDR3 has 14 amino acids. Germline V CDR1 and CDR2: DFQATT, SNEGSKA (reference sequence).